Below, 20 T cell receptor beta chains from the same sample are listed, as sequenced in a study of shared clonotypes between healthy human individuals. CD8 cells classed as naive were CD45RO-negative and positively selected for CCR7, excluding terminally differentiated effector memory CD45RA+ cells. TCRdb's copy holds only in-frame clones and misses some; the assay was immunoSEQ multiplex PCR. The sample lists some 2 million clones; 85% to 95% were seen once. Sequenced material: naive CD8+ T cells sorted from blood. The receptor set was obtained from a man in his late teens or twenties in good health.

The V and J genes are TRBV13 and TRBJ2-4, with D unresolved. Trimming shortened V by 4 bases and J by 6 bases, and 13 bases separated the two germline ends. This CDR3 region has 14 residues. Germline CDR1 and CDR2: PRHDT and FYEKMQ (reference sequence). CDR3 region: CASSYDRDPNIQYF. In DNA form, the CDR3 reads TGTGCCAGCAGCTATGACCGAGACCCAAACATTCAGTACTTC.

This rearrangement joins TRBV7-9 to TRBJ2-7; D assignment may be TRBD1 or TRBD2 (5 bases each). V was shortened by 5 bases and J by 2 bases, with 10 bases between the two germline ends. CDR3 length equals 13 residues. Germline CDR1 and CDR2: SEHNR and FQNEAQ (reference sequence). As DNA, the CDR3 is TGTGCCAGCAGCGTGGGGACCACCTACGAGCAGTACTTC. Translating gives CASSVGTTYEQYF.

CDR3 region: CASSLSSRDQPQHF. The CDR3 DNA reads as TGTGCCAGCAGTTTATCGTCGAGGGATCAGCCCCAGCATTTT. The chain has TRBV27 and TRBJ1-5, with no clear D. V lost 0 bases and J lost 5, with 8 bases in between. The CDR3 runs to 14 residues. Germline CDR1 and CDR2: MNHEY and SMNVEV (reference sequence).

This sequence joins TRBV11-3 and TRBJ2-3; TRBD1 is a possible D gene (6 bases). The germline V and J ends were trimmed by 5 bases and 8 bases, with 11 bases remaining between them. This CDR3 spans 12 amino acids. The germline V gene encodes CDR1 SGHNT and CDR2 YENEEA. The CDR3 DNA follows: TGTGCCAGCAGCCTAGGGGGAGCTACGCAGTATTTT. It codes for CASSLGGATQYF.

This clone was recorded once. The V gene is TRBV6-1, the J gene TRBJ1-6, with D possibly matching TRBD1 (5 bases). V lost 1 base and J lost 0, with 7 bases in between. CDR3 size: 16 residues. CDR1 MNHNS and CDR2 SASEGT come from the germline V gene. The CDR3 loop reads CASSEVRGSYNSPLHF. Here the CDR3 DNA reads TGTGCCAGCAGTGAAGTGAGGGGCTCCTATAATTCACCCCTCCACTTT.

V is TRBV6-5 and J is TRBJ1-5; D uncertain. The germline gives CDR1 MNHEY, CDR2 SVGAGI. Trimming stripped 0 bases from V and 7 bases from J, with 10 bases between. The CDR3 has 14 residues. DNA of the CDR3: TGTGCCAGCAGTTACTCAGCGGTGGGACAGCCCCAGCATTTT. Translated: CASSYSAVGQPQHF.

The chain carries TRBV5-1 and TRBJ2-1; the match to TRBD1 covers 12 bases. Trimming at V came to 4 bases and at J to 6 bases, leaving 5 bases not matched to a gene. The V gene's germline CDR1 is SGHRS and CDR2 YFSETQ. This CDR3 has 15 residues. The CDR3 DNA reads as TGCGCCAGCAGCCCGGGACAGGGGGCGTTCAATGAGCAGTTCTTC. Protein sequence: CASSPGQGAFNEQFF.

This chain uses TRBV6-5 with TRBJ2-1; no clear D gene. CDR3 length: 14 amino acids. V was cut by 4 bases and J by 0 bases, with 7 bases left in between. From germline, CDR1 is MNHEY and CDR2 SVGAGI. CDR3 DNA sequence: TGTGCCAGCAGTTTGTTTCGCTCCTACAATGAGCAGTTCTTC. Encoded protein: CASSLFRSYNEQFF.

The rearrangement links TRBV27 to TRBJ1-4, with TRBD1 matching 7 bases. The CDR3 has 14 amino acids. Unmatched junction bases numbered 2, after V lost 2 bases and J lost 5 bases. The germline gives CDR1 MNHEY, CDR2 SMNVEV (reference sequence). This chain's CDR3 is CASSLRDSNEKLFF. The CDR3 nucleotides are TGTGCCAGCAGTTTACGGGACAGCAATGAAAAACTGTTTTTT.

The chain employs TRBV28 and TRBJ1-3, with TRBD1 matching over 8 bases. Per the germline V gene, CDR1 is MDHEN and CDR2 is SYDVKM. The J segment lost 3 bases and the V segment lost 6 bases, leaving 4 bases of the junction unmatched. CDR3 length equals 14 residues. For the CDR3, the DNA is TGTGCCAGCAGGAACAGGGGGAGTGGAAACACCATATATTTT. Translating gives CASRNRGSGNTIYF.

This clone was counted once. The chain is built from TRBV6-5 and TRBJ1-5; no clear D gene. The CDR3 extends over 14 amino acids. The V gene lost 5 bases and the J gene lost 0 bases, with 8 bases spanning the gap. Looked up from germline, CDR1 is MNHEY and CDR2 is SVGAGI. In nucleotides, the CDR3 is TGTGCCAGCAGTGGGAGTCTTAGCAATCAGCCCCAGCATTTT. Translation: CASSGSLSNQPQHF.

This clone was found once. The same CDR3 can be traced to other DNA sequences in this sample. The chain links TRBV5-6 to TRBJ2-7, with 8 bases that match TRBD1. Looked up from germline, CDR1 is SGHDT and CDR2 is YYEEEE. The CDR3 runs to 14 residues. The ends lost 2 bases at V and 4 bases at J; junction bases unmatched: 5. The CDR3 sequence: CASSFGQGSYEQYF. The DNA for the CDR3 is TGTGCCAGCAGCTTTGGACAGGGATCGTACGAGCAGTACTTC.

The chain is built from TRBV19 and TRBJ2-7, with 8 bases that match TRBD1. V dropped 4 bases and J dropped 4; count of bases not matched to a gene: 6. The CDR3 extends over 14 amino acids. Germline values: CDR1 LNHDA, CDR2 SQIVND (reference sequence). CDR3 protein: CASSTGGLGYEQYF. The CDR3 nucleotides read TGTGCCAGTAGTACAGGGGGCCTTGGATACGAGCAGTACTTC.

This sequence joins TRBV7-6 and TRBJ2-7; maybe TRBD2 (6 bases). CDR1 is SGHVS, CDR2 FNYEAQ, per germline. CDR3 length equals 14 residues. V lost 7 bases to trimming and J lost 6 bases, with 19 bases between them. The chain's CDR3 is CASINPGGSGEQYF. For the CDR3, the DNA is TGTGCCAGCATCAACCCCGGGGGATCGGGCGAGCAGTACTTC.

The chain has TRBV6-1 and TRBJ1-5; D might be TRBD1 (6 bases). Germline CDR1 and CDR2: MNHNS and SASEGT. The CDR3 runs 14 residues. V gave up 6 bases and J gave up 4 bases, with 13 bases separating them. The CDR3 DNA reads TGTGCCAGCAGCGTAGGACAGATTAATCAGCCCCAGCATTTT. As protein: CASSVGQINQPQHF.

The rearrangement links TRBV5-4 to TRBJ1-2; no firm D call. Germline CDR1 SGHNT, CDR2 YYREEE (reference sequence). Between the trimmed V and J ends, which lost 2 bases and 2 bases, there was a span of 13 bases. The CDR3 is made up of 15 amino acids. The DNA for the CDR3 is TGTGCCAGCAGCTTCCTGACTCCGCTAAACTATGGCTACACCTTC. Translation gives CASSFLTPLNYGYTF.

The chain carries TRBV6-5 and TRBJ2-7; 8 positions match TRBD2. Trimming removed 0 bases from V and 3 bases from J; junction bases left unmatched: 4. The CDR3 is 15 amino acids. Germline-derived CDR1 and CDR2 are MNHEY and SVGAGI. DNA of the CDR3: TGTGCCAGCAGTTACTCTAGCGGGATAGGCTACGAGCAGTACTTC. Its translation is CASSYSSGIGYEQYF.

The chain is built from TRBV11-2 and TRBJ2-7; TRBD2 matches at 7 bases. The CDR3 consists of 15 residues. V was clipped by 0 bases and J by 3 bases; unmatched bases: 5. From germline, CDR1 is SGHAT and CDR2 FQNNGV. The CDR3 is CASSLEAGVGYEQYF. The CDR3 DNA reads as TGTGCCAGCAGCTTAGAGGCGGGAGTGGGCTACGAGCAGTACTTC.

This chain joins TRBV19 and TRBJ2-7; TRBD1 aligns across 9 bases. The CDR3 is made up of 15 amino acids. Germline V CDR1 and CDR2: LNHDA, SQIVND (reference sequence). Trimming removed 6 bases from V and 0 bases from J; junction bases left unmatched: 6. DNA for the CDR3: TGTGCCAGTAGCCCGGGACAGGGTACCTCCTACGAGCAGTACTTC. It is translated as CASSPGQGTSYEQYF.

The chain has TRBV27 and TRBJ2-2; D may be TRBD1 (5 bases). The germline V gene has CDR1 MNHEY and CDR2 SMNVEV (reference sequence). The V gene lost 4 bases and the J gene lost 6 bases, with 12 bases spanning the gap. This CDR3 has 14 residues. CDR3 in DNA: TGTGCCAGCAGTTCAGGGCCTACGGCCGGGGAGCTGTTTTTT. Residues: CASSSGPTAGELFF.